What follows are 23 T cell receptor beta chains derived from one specimen sequenced in a study of Graves' ophthalmopathy and Graves' hyperthyroidism. Amplification of TCR beta CDR3 regions used RNA transcripts. First-round RT-PCR employed HTBI primers, with a second-round multiplex PCR after it. TCRdb fed the multiplex PCR reads into MiXCR, producing one record per CDR3 protein. The sample lists under 350,000 distinct CDR3 sequences, roughly 16% seen once, with about 12% in the top ten. The source material was peripheral blood. These receptors originate from an adult man with Graves' ophthalmopathy.

This chain connects TRBV5-1 to TRBJ2-4; D may correspond to TRBD1 or TRBD2 (5 bases each). Between the trimmed V and J ends, which lost 5 bases and 3 bases, there was a span of 15 bases. The length of the CDR3 is 15 residues. Germline CDR1 is SGHRS and CDR2 is YFSETQ. The CDR3 reads CASRQTGTDKNIQYF. For the CDR3, the DNA is TGCGCCAGCAGACAAACCGGGACCGACAAAAACATTCAGTACTTC.

This clonotype was seen once. It may be a read error: a sequence one base away is much more abundant. The chain couples TRBV12-3 or TRBV12-4 to TRBJ1-6; 9 nucleotides line up with TRBD1. This CDR3 has 13 amino acids. Trimming removed 5 bases from V and 9 bases from J; junction bases left unmatched: 2. The CDR3 DNA is TGTGCCAGCAGTGGGGACAGGGCTTCACCCCTCCACTTT. Protein: CASSGDRASPLHF.

This clonotype was seen many times. No conserved phenylalanine or tryptophan ends this CDR3, so it is likely a read error. No DNA is shown, since the ends of the CDR3 on it are uncertain; the CDR3 is the one TCRdb lists. V gene TRBV6-5 combines with J gene TRBJ2-7; the DNA was not compared with TRBD2, the D call given in the table. The CDR3 totals 13 residues, both ends included. Looked up from germline, CDR1 is MNHEY and CDR2 is SVGAGI. The CDR3: CASSYTGVLVSHL.

Many counts were recorded for this clonotype. The CDR3 DNA is TGTGCCAGCAGTCCACCAGGAATGTACGAGCAGTACTTC. This gives the protein CASSPPGMYEQYF. The chain couples TRBV28 to TRBJ2-7; D gene ambiguous. V was shortened by 5 bases and J by 4 bases, with 12 bases between the two germline ends. Per germline, CDR1 MDHEN and CDR2 SYDVKM. CDR3 length equals 13 residues. Full variable domain (remainder filled in from reference TRBV28 and TRBJ2-7): DVKVTQSSRYLVKRTGEKVFLECVQDMDHENMFWYRQDPGLGLRLIYFSYDVKMKEKGDIPEGYSVSREKKERFSLILESASTNQTSMYLCASSPPGMYEQYFGPGTRLTVT.

This clonotype occurred many times. V gene TRBV6-1 combines with J gene TRBJ1-1; 8 bases line up with TRBD1. CDR1 and CDR2 (germline): MNHNS, SASEGT. The CDR3 loop spans 13 amino acids. The V gene end was trimmed by 4 bases and the J gene end by 7 bases; junction bases not matched to a gene: 5. In DNA form, the CDR3 reads TGTGCCAGCAGTGCTACAGGGGGGTTTGAAGCTTTCTTT. Amino acids: CASSATGGFEAFF.

This clonotype was seen many times. The V call is TRBV7-8, the J call TRBJ2-5; maybe TRBD1 (6 bases). This CDR3 comprises 12 residues. From germline, CDR1 is SGHVS and CDR2 FQNEAQ. Trimming took 4 bases from V and 5 from J, leaving 8 bases between them. The CDR3 loop reads CASSSGDETQYF. The CDR3 DNA sequence: TGTGCCAGCAGCTCAGGGGACGAGACCCAGTACTTC.

This clonotype was seen ten or more times. V usage is TRBV6-5 and J usage is TRBJ2-5; D might be TRBD1 or TRBD2, each matching 5 bases. CDR3 size: 16 residues. The germline V gene encodes CDR1 MNHEY and CDR2 SVGAGI. Trimming removed 2 bases at V and 5 bases at J, with 18 bases between. DNA of the CDR3: TGTGCCAGCAGTTACCCGTGGGACCCCGAGCAGGAGACCCAGTACTTC. It yields the protein CASSYPWDPEQETQYF.

This clonotype was counted at least ten times. V usage is TRBV6-5 and J usage is TRBJ1-1; D remains ambiguous. V lost 3 bases and J 4 bases, leaving 21 bases between the germline ends. Germline V gene sequence: CDR1 MNHEY, CDR2 SVGAGI. This CDR3 has 17 amino acids. The CDR3 DNA reads as TGTGCCAGCAGTTATCTTAGTTTGACGGCCCGACCCACTGAAGCTTTCTTT. Amino acids: CASSYLSLTARPTEAFF.

This clonotype was counted ten times or more. J is TRBJ2-6 and V is TRBV6-2 or TRBV6-3; D not resolved. The germline CDR1 and CDR2 sequences are MNHEY and SVGEGT. The V end was cut by 2 bases, the J end by 0 bases, with 11 bases between. CDR3 length: 17 amino acids. The CDR3 DNA sequence: TGTGCCAGCAGTTACGAGTATCTTAGCTCTGGGGCCAACGTCCTGACTTTC. Translation gives CASSYEYLSSGANVLTF.

This clonotype appeared many times. The genes are TRBV7-2 and TRBJ1-2, with D hard to call. Germline V gene lookup returns CDR1 SGHTA and CDR2 FQGNSA. The CDR3 is 16 residues long. With 0 bases removed from V and 4 bases from J, the gap between germline ends came to 15 bases. CDR3: CASSLAGSTTSYGYTF. The CDR3 DNA sequence: TGTGCCAGCAGCTTAGCGGGGTCAACCACCTCCTATGGCTACACCTTC.

This clonotype was counted ten times or more. J is TRBJ1-2 and V is TRBV7-8; tentatively, D is TRBD1 (5 bases). Trimming cost V 4 bases and J 6 bases, with 12 bases left between them. In germline, CDR1 is SGHVS, CDR2 FQNEAQ. The CDR3 covers 13 residues. The CDR3 loop reads CASSSFTGDGYTF. The CDR3 DNA is TGTGCCAGCAGCTCCTTTACAGGAGATGGCTACACCTTC.

This clonotype was recorded many times. The chain has TRBV20-1 and TRBJ2-1, with D perhaps TRBD2 (5 bases). Germline V gene lookup returns CDR1 DFQATT and CDR2 SNEGSKA (reference sequence). V was shortened by 6 bases and J by 3 bases, with 12 bases between the two germline ends. The CDR3 has 13 amino acids. This CDR3 is CSAPAGNYNEQFF. CDR3 coding DNA: TGCAGTGCCCCGGCCGGGAACTACAATGAGCAGTTCTTC.

This clonotype was seen at least ten times. The chain joins TRBV4-1 to TRBJ2-2; D is ambiguous. The germline gives CDR1 MGHRA, CDR2 YSYEKL. The V and J ends lost 5 bases and 5 bases respectively, with 9 bases between them. The CDR3 contains 13 residues. The CDR3 loop is CASSGPRTGELFF. CDR3 DNA sequence: TGCGCCAGCAGCGGTCCGAGGACCGGGGAGCTGTTTTTT.

Many counts were recorded for this clonotype. The genes are TRBV7-9 and TRBJ2-7; D gene unclear. Germline V gives CDR1 SEHNR, CDR2 FQNEAQ (reference sequence). Trimming took off 5 bases at V and 4 bases at J, with 12 bases between the two ends. CDR3 length: 13 amino acids. CDR3 bases: TGTGCCAGCAGCCCTACCGCTAGTTACGAGCAGTACTTC. Its protein product is CASSPTASYEQYF.

This clonotype has a count of ten or more. The J gene is TRBJ1-2, the V gene TRBV6-5, with D uncertain. The CDR3 runs to 15 residues. V was shortened by 0 bases and J by 4 bases, with 12 bases between the two germline ends. CDR1 is MNHEY and CDR2 is SVGAGI in the germline V gene. Here the CDR3 reads CASSYSSIGAYGYTF. In DNA form, the CDR3 reads TGTGCCAGCAGTTACTCGTCGATTGGAGCCTATGGCTACACCTTC.

The chain recombines TRBV19 with TRBJ1-1, with unresolved D. Per the germline V gene, CDR1 is LNHDA and CDR2 is SQIVND (reference sequence). The CDR3 has 11 residues. Trimming took 8 bases from V and 4 from J, leaving 8 bases between them. The CDR3 here is CASGGVTEAFF. CDR3 DNA: TGTGCCAGTGGAGGAGTCACTGAAGCTTTCTTT.

This clonotype was seen at least ten times. The genes are TRBV5-4 and TRBJ2-7; D perhaps matches TRBD2 (7 bases). Deletions cut 5 bases from V and 12 bases from J, with 21 bases between. The germline gives CDR1 SGHNT, CDR2 YYREEE (reference sequence). The CDR3 covers 13 residues. CDR3 residues: CASSRGAGAAVYF. The CDR3 nucleotides read TGTGCCAGCAGTCGTGGGGCGGGGGCCGCGGTGTACTTC.

Ten or more counts support this clonotype. The gene calls are TRBV5-1 and TRBJ2-2; the D is unclear. Trimming stripped 2 bases from V and 1 base from J, with 9 bases between. Looked up from germline, CDR1 is SGHRS and CDR2 is YFSETQ. This CDR3 has 15 amino acids. The CDR3 loop reads CASSFERLNTGELFF. CDR3 DNA: TGCGCCAGCAGCTTCGAGCGACTGAACACCGGGGAGCTGTTTTTT.

Ten or more counts support this clonotype. The rearrangement uses TRBV19 and TRBJ2-7, with D perhaps matching TRBD1 or TRBD2 (6 bases each). The germline V gene has CDR1 LNHDA and CDR2 SQIVND (reference sequence). Trimming shortened V by 6 bases and J by 0 bases, and 18 bases separated the two germline ends. The CDR3 is 16 residues long. CDR3 DNA sequence: TGTGCCAGTAGCCGCTTGGGGGGCCGTAGCTCCTACGAGCAGTACTTC. Encoded protein: CASSRLGGRSSYEQYF.

This clonotype was recorded many times. In nucleotides, the CDR3 is TGTGCCAGCAGCGTCACCCAGGGCTACGAGCAGTACTTC. Its translation is CASSVTQGYEQYF. This chain uses TRBV13 with TRBJ2-7; TRBD1 is a possible D gene (5 bases). Germline CDR1 reads PRHDT; CDR2 reads FYEKMQ (reference sequence). The V end was cut by 5 bases, the J end by 3 bases, with 11 bases between. CDR3 length: 13 amino acids.

This clonotype occurred many times. The chain has TRBV18 and TRBJ2-7, with a weak D call TRBD2 (6 bases). CDR1 is KGHSH and CDR2 is LQKENI in the germline V gene. The V gene lost 8 bases and the J gene lost 4 bases, with 15 bases spanning the gap. CDR3 length: 13 amino acids. The DNA of the CDR3 is TGTGCCAGCACCCCAGGGACTTTGTACGAGCAGTACTTC. This translates into CASTPGTLYEQYF.

This clonotype has at least ten counts. The chain carries TRBV5-1 and TRBJ1-1; D unresolved. The CDR3 consists of 13 residues. In germline, CDR1 is SGHRS, CDR2 YFSETQ. V was shortened by 3 bases and J by 1 base, with 7 bases between the two germline ends. The CDR3 spells CASSSSGNTEAFF. As DNA, the CDR3 is TGCGCCAGCAGCTCTTCCGGGAACACTGAAGCTTTCTTT.

This clonotype came up many times. This chain uses TRBV29-1 with TRBJ1-2; 7 nucleotides line up with TRBD1. The CDR3 runs 14 residues. The V and J ends lost 5 bases and 8 bases, in that order; junction bases with no gene match: 14. From germline, CDR1 is SQVTM and CDR2 ANQGSEA. DNA for the CDR3: TGCAGCGTTCAACACCCAACAGGGGCAGGAGGCTACACCTTC. Protein product: CSVQHPTGAGGYTF.